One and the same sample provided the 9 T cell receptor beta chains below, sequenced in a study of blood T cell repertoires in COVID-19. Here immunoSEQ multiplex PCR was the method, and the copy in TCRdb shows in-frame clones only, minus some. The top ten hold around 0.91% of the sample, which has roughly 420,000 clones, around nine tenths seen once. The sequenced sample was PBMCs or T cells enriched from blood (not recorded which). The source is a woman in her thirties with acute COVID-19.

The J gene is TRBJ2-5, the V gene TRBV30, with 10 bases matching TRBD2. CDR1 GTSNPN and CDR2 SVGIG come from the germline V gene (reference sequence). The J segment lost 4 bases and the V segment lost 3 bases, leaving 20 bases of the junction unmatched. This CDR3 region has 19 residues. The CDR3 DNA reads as TGTGCCTGGAGCCGTCGAACTGCTAAAGCGGGGGGGCGTGGAGAGACCCAGTACTTC. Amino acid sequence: CAWSRRTAKAGGRGETQYF.

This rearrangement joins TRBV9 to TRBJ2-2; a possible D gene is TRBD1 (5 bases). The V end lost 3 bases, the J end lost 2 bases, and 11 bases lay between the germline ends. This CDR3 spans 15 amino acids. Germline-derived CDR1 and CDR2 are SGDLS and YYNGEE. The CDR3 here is CASSGEQVNTGELFF. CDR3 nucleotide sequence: TGTGCCAGCAGCGGCGAACAGGTTAACACCGGGGAGCTGTTTTTT.

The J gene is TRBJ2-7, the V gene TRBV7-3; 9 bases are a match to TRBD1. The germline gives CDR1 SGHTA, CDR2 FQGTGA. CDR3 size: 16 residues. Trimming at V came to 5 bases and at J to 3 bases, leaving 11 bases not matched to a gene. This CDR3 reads CASSPRDRVGDYEQYF. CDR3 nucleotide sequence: TGTGCCAGCAGCCCCCGGGACAGGGTCGGAGACTACGAGCAGTACTTC. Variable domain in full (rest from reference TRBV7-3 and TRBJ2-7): GAGVSQTPSNKVTEKGKYVELRCDPISGHTALYWYRQSLGQGPEFLIYFQGTGAADDSGLPNDRFFAVRPEGSVSTLKIQRTERGDSAVYLCASSPRDRVGDYEQYFGPGTRLTVT.

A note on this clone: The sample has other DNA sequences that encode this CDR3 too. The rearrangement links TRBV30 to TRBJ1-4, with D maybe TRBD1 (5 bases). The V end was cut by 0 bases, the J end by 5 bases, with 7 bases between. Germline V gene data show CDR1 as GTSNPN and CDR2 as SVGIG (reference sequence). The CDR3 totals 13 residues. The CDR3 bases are TGTGCCTGGAGTGTTGCAGGGAATGAAAAACTGTTTTTT. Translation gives CAWSVAGNEKLFF.

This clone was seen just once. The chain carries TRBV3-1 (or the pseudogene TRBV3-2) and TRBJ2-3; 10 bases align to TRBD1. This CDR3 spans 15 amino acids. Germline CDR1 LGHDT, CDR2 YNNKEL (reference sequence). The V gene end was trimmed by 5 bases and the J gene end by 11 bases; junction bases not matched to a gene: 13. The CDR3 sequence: CASSYDRGLFRMQYF. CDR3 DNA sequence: TGTGCCAGCAGCTATGACAGGGGGCTGTTTCGTATGCAGTATTTT.

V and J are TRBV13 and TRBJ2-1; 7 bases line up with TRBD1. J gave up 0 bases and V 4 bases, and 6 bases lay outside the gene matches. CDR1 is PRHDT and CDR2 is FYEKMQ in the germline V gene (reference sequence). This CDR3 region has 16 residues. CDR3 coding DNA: TGTGCCAGCAGCTCGCCCGACAGGGTCTCCTACAATGAGCAGTTCTTC. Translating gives CASSSPDRVSYNEQFF. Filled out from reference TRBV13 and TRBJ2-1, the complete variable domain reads AAGVIQSPRHLIKEKRETATLKCYPIPRHDTVYWYQQGPGQDPQFLISFYEKMQSDKGSIPDRFSAQQFSDYHSELNMSSLELGDSALYFCASSSPDRVSYNEQFFGPGTRLTVL.

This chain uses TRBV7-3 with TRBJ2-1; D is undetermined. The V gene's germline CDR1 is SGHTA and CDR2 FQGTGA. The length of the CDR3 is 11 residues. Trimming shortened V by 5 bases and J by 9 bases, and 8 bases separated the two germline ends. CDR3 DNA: TGTGCCAGCAGCGACCGAGGTGAGCAGTTCTTC. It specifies CASSDRGEQFF.

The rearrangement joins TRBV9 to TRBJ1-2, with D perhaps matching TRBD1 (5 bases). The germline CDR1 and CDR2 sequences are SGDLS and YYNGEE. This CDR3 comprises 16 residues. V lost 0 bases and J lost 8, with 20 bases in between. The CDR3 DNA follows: TGTGCCAGCAGCGTAGACGTCGGGGGAGGCTTTAACGGCTACACCTTC. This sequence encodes CASSVDVGGGFNGYTF.

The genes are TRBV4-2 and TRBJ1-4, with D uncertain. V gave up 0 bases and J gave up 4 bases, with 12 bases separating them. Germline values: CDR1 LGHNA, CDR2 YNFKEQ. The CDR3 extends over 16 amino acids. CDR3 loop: CASSQDITEYNEKLFF. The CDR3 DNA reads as TGTGCCAGCAGCCAAGATATAACGGAGTATAATGAAAAACTGTTTTTT.